Below, one TCR beta chain is given with its context. This beta chain is a stray sequence in a library constructed for alpha chains; its clone size is not meaningful. This sample was included in a study of spatial heterogeneity in lung cancer. About the research overall: Untreated early-stage non-small cell lung cancer patients, some 70 in total, were the donors. The study consistently detected more beta-chain than alpha-chain sequences.

Time point denoted: blood taken at disease recurrence. From tumor, nontumor lung or frozen PBMC, whole RNA was taken unsorted for sequencing. Each molecule of TCR cDNA was tagged with one unique molecular identifier. TCRdb ran MiXCR on the 5' RACE reads and lists one entry per CDR3 protein. The sample has 7,500 to 10,000 distinct CDR3 sequences, roughly 4% seen once. The germline gives CDR1 SGHTA, CDR2 FQGNSA. The CDR3 is 17 residues long. Trimming at V came to 5 bases and at J to 2 bases, leaving 11 bases not matched to a gene. This sample comprised PBMCs, obtained at recurrence. The clonotype originates from a female donor with early-stage non-small cell lung cancer. The V call is TRBV7-2, the J call TRBJ2-7; 11 bases agree with TRBD2. DNA for the CDR3: TGTGCCAGCAGCCGCGGGACTAGCGGATCCTATACCTACGAGCAGTACTTC. This sequence encodes CASSRGTSGSYTYEQYF.